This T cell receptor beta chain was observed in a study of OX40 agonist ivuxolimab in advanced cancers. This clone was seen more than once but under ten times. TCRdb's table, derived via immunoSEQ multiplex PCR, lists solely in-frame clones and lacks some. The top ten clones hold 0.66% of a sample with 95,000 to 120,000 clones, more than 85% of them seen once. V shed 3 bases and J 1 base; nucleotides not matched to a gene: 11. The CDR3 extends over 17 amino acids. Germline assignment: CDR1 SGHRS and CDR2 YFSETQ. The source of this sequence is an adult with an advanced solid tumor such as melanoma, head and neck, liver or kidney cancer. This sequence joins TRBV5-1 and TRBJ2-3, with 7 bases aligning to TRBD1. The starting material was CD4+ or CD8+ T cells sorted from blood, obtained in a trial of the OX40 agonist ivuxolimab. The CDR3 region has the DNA TGCGCCAGCAGCTCAAATATACAGGGGTTGGGCACAGATACGCAGTATTTT. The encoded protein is CASSSNIQGLGTDTQYF.